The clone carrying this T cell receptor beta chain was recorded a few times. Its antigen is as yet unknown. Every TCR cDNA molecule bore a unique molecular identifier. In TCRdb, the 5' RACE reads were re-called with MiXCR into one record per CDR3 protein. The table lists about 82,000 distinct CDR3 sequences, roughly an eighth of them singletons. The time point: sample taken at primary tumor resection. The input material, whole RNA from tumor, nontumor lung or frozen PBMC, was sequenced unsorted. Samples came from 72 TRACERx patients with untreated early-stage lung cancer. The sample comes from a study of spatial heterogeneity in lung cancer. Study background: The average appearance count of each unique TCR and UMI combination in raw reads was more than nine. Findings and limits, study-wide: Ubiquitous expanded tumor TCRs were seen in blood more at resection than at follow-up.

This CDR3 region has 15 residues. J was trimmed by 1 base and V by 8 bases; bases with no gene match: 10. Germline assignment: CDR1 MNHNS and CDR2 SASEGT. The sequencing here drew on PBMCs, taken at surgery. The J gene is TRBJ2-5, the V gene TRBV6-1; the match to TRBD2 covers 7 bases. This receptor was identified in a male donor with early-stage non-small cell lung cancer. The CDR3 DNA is TGTGCCAGCCGCTCCCCGGGGGGACCCCAAGAGACCCAGTACTTC. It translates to CASRSPGGPQETQYF.